This T cell receptor beta chain was identified in a study of shared clonotypes between healthy human individuals. Study-wide background: The plates for each donor numbered three CD4 naive, three CD4 memory, two CD8 naive and one CD8 memory.

Original processing methods: From ImmunoSEQ came sequences covering only the junction and carrying no quality scores, so filtering differed. The data were produced by immunoSEQ multiplex PCR, yet TCRdb's version contains in-frame clones alone and is incomplete. Clonal size and the V and J genes are those of that table, whereas D and trimming came from the DNA. This sample has 1.5 million to 1.9 million clones, with around 98% found just once. The CDR3 is 13 amino acids. Between the trimmed V and J ends, which lost 2 bases and 7 bases, there was a span of 11 bases. Germline lookup yields CDR1 SGHDN and CDR2 FVKESK. About this clone itself: Its antigen is not known.

Findings and caveats of the study: Clonotypes which were not shared had lower generation probabilities than clonotypes that all four donors shared. Naive subsets tended to show greater estimated richness than memory subsets.

This sequence originates from a man younger than 40 in good health. The rearrangement uses TRBV14 and TRBJ2-5; D is uncertain. The specimen was naive CD4+ T cells sorted from blood. Subset reported: CD45RA+ positively selected. This CDR3 reads CASSQNPSGTQYF. The CDR3 DNA follows: TGTGCCAGCAGCCAAAACCCCTCGGGGACCCAGTACTTC.